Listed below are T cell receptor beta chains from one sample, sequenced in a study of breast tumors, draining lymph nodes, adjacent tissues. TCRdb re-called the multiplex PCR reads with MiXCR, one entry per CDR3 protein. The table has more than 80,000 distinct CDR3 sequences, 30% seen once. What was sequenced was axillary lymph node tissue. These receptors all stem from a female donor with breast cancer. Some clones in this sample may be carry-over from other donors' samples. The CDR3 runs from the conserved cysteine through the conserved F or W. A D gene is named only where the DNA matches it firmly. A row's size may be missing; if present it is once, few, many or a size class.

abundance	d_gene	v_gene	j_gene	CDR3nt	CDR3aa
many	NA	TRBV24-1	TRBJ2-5	TGTGCCACCAGTGACCCCCGGAACGTGATGGAGACCCAGTACTTC	CATSDPRNVMETQYF
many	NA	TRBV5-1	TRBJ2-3	TGCGCCAGCAGCTCAAATCAAGTCGAAGATACGCAGTATTTT	CASSSNQVEDTQYF
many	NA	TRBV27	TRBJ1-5	TGTGCCAGCAGTTTGGGGGCCCGCGGGGGCCTAAATCAGCCCCAGCATTTT	CASSLGARGGLNQPQHF
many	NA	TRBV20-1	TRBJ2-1	TGCAGTGCGGCAGGGGGAGGGTACAATGAGCAGTTCTTC	CSAAGGGYNEQFF
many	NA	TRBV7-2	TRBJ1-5	TGTGCCAGCAGCTGGGGTCCAGTAGAAGGAAGCAATCAGCCCCAGCATTTT	CASSWGPVEGSNQPQHF
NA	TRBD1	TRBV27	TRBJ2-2	TGTGCCAGCAACCCGACAGGGGGGATCACCGGGGAGCTGTTTTTT	CASNPTGGITGELFF
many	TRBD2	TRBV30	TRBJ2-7	TGTGCCTGGAGTGTAACTAGCGCGTACGAGCAGTACTTC	CAWSVTSAYEQYF
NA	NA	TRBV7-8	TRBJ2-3	TGTGCCAGCAGCCCATGGGACGGGCTAGATACGCAGTATTTT	CASSPWDGLDTQYF
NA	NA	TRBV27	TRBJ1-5	TGTGCCAGCAGTTTGACCGGGAATCAGCCCCAGCATTTT	CASSLTGNQPQHF
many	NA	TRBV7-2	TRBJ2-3	TGTGCCAGCGAGGACTCTATTCTAAATACGCAGTATTTT	CASEDSILNTQYF
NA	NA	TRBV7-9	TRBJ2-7	TGTGCCAGCAGCTTAAGGTCCGGGATCACCTACGAGCAGTACTTC	CASSLRSGITYEQYF
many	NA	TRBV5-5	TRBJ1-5	TGTGCCAGCAGCTTGGGCTACGCCAATCAGCCCCAGCATTTT	CASSLGYANQPQHF
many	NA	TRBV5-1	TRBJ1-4	TGCGCCAGCAGCTCAGGGGCTCTGACTAATGAAAAACTGTTTTTT	CASSSGALTNEKLFF
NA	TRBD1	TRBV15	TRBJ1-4	TGTACCACCAGCATTCCGGGACAGATACTGTTTTTT	CTTSIPGQILFF
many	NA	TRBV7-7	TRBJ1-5	TGTGCTAGCAGCCCGAGTCTGACGGGACAGCCCCAGCATTTT	CASSPSLTGQPQHF
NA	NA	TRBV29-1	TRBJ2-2	TGCAGCTTACAGCCAGGGAGGTACACCGGGGAGCTGTTTTTT	CSLQPGRYTGELFF
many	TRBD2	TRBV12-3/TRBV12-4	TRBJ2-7	TGTGCCAGCAGAACCGGGACTAGGTCCTACGAGCAGTACTTC	CASRTGTRSYEQYF
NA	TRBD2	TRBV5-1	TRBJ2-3	TGCGCCAGCAGCTTGGACCTCAGCGGGGGCACAGGTACGCAGTATTTT	CASSLDLSGGTGTQYF
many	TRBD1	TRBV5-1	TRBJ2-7	TGCGCCAGCAAGGCGACAGGGGGCTACGAGCAGTACTTC	CASKATGGYEQYF
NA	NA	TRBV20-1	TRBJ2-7	TGCAGTGCTACTCGGGACGGCGACTCCTACGAGCAGTACTTC	CSATRDGDSYEQYF
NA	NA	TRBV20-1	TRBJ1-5	TGCAGTGCTATGCATGGGACTAGCGGGAGCAATCAGCCCCAGCATTTT	CSAMHGTSGSNQPQHF
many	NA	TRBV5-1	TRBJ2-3	TGCGCCAGCAGGGGTGGGGCCACAGATACGCAGTATTTT	CASRGGATDTQYF
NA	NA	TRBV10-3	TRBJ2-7	TGTGCCGTCAGTGAGTCGATAGTGAACGAGCAGTACTTC	CAVSESIVNEQYF
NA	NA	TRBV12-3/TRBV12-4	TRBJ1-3	TGTGCCAGCAGTCCGACTACAGGGTTCTCTGGAAACACCCTATATTTT	CASSPTTGFSGNTLYF
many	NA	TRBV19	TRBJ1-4	TGTGCCAGTACCAAGAACAGGGAAATCGAAAAACTGTTTTTT	CASTKNREIEKLFF
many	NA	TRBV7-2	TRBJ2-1	TGTGCCAGCAGCTTAGTTTTCCCTGTGGGGGATGAGCAGTTCTTC	CASSLVFPVGDEQFF
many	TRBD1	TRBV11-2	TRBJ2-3	TGTGCCAGCAGCTCTGGGAGCGAGACAGGGTTTTCAGATACGCAGTATTTT	CASSSGSETGFSDTQYF
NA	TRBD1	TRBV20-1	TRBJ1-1	TGCAGTGCCCCGAGGGGGCGCGGTAATGAAGCTTTCTTT	CSAPRGRGNEAFF
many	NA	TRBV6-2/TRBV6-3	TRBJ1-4	TGTGCCAGCAGTTACTCGGGGGGGAAGGGTGAAAAACTGTTTTTT	CASSYSGGKGEKLFF
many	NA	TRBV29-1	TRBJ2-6	TGCCCCGAGGGCCCCTACTCTGGGGCCAACGTCCTGACTTTC	CPEGPYSGANVLTF
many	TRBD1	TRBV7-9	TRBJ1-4	TGTGCCAGCAGCTCGTCCCGGGACAGGGAGAAATGGGAAAAACTGTTTTTT	CASSSSRDREKWEKLFF
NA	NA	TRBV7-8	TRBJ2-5	TGTGCCAGCAGCTCAGGGGTTTCGGAGACCCAGTACTTC	CASSSGVSETQYF
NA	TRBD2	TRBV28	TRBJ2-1	TGTGCCAGCAGATACCCCGGACTAGCGGGAGCAAACTACAATGAGCAGTTCTTC	CASRYPGLAGANYNEQFF
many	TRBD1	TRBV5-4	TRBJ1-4	TGTGCCAGCAGCCCCCGTGGGGCAGGGGGCAGAGAAAAACTGTTTTTT	CASSPRGAGGREKLFF
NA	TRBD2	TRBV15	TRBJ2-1	TGTGCCACCAGTGCGGACCCCACTAGCGGGAGGGCCGATGAGCAGTTCTTC	CATSADPTSGRADEQFF
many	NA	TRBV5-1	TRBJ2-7	TGCGCCAGCAGAGCGGGTATGTCCTACGAGCAGTACTTC	CASRAGMSYEQYF
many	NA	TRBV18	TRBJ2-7	TGTGCCAACCCCAGATTAGGGATTTGGAAGCAGTACTTC	CANPRLGIWKQYF
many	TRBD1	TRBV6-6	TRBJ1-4	TGTGCCAGCAGTTCTCTCGGGACAGCTAATGAAAAACTGTTTTTT	CASSSLGTANEKLFF
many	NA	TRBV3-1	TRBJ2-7	TGTGCCAGCAGCTTCGGGCAGGGAGACTACGAGCAGTACTTC	CASSFGQGDYEQYF
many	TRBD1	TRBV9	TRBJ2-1	TGTGCCAGCAGCGTAGCGGGGACAGGGGACAATGAGCAGTTCTTC	CASSVAGTGDNEQFF
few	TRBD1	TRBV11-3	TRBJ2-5	TGTGCCAGCAGCTTAGGGGACAGGGCCGGGGAGGCCCAGTACTTC	CASSLGDRAGEAQYF
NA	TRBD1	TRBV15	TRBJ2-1	TGTGCCACCAGCAGCGAGGGACAGGGGACCTACAATGAGCAGTTCTTC	CATSSEGQGTYNEQFF
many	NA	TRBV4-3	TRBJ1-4	TGCGCCAGCAGCCAACAAAATGAAAGACTGTTTTTT	CASSQQNERLFF
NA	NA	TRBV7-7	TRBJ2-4	TGTGCGAGCGGACAGACGGGTGAGGGGGTGTACATTCAGCACTTC	CASGQTGEGVYIQHF